This T cell receptor beta chain was obtained from a study of blood T cell repertoires in COVID-19. Study as a whole: PBMCs, B-cell-depleted T cells, or T cells were the source of the cDNA or gDNA that made up the material.

Libraries were prepared by immunoSEQ multiplex PCR; TCRdb keeps only in-frame clonotypes and omits some of them. The sample records 50,000 to 65,000 clones, roughly 89% being singletons. The CDR3 spans 14 residues. V shed 1 base, J shed 6 bases, and the junction held 4 bases outside the gene matches. The germline gives CDR1 SGHDN, CDR2 FVKESK. The sequenced sample was peripheral blood. The TCR originated in a human donor in a cohort sampled during active COVID-19. This chain connects TRBV14 to TRBJ2-3; TRBD1 matches at 7 bases. In DNA form, the CDR3 reads TGTGCCAGCAGCCAAGGACAGGGTAGCGATACGCAGTATTTT. Amino acid sequence: CASSQGQGSDTQYF.